These 24 T cell receptor beta chains were sequenced from one sample in a study of blood T cells in healthy people across ages. Using a J-beta primer mix together with a sample-barcoded 5' primer, a second PCR was run for roughly 6 to 12 cycles. From the 5' RACE reads, TCRdb called clonotypes with MiXCR, one entry per CDR3 protein. Among hundreds of thousands of distinct CDR3 sequences, approximately 30% were seen once, and the ten largest hold approximately 15%. The sequenced sample was blood. These receptors were collected from an elderly woman in good health.

This clonotype was seen repeatedly, ten times or more. The J gene is TRBJ1-1, the V gene TRBV5-1; TRBD1 aligns across 7 bases. This CDR3 has 14 residues. The germline V gene has CDR1 SGHRS and CDR2 YFSETQ. V trimming: 7 bases; J trimming: 7 bases; junction bases outside the gene matches: 13. CDR3: CASLRDSLGGEAFF. CDR3 nucleotide sequence: TGCGCCAGCTTAAGGGACAGCCTGGGGGGTGAAGCTTTCTTT.

This clonotype was detected only a few times. This sequence joins TRBV19 and TRBJ2-7; 9 nucleotides match TRBD1. Germline trimming cut 4 bases from V and 6 bases from J; bases unmatched to any gene: 7. Germline values: CDR1 LNHDA, CDR2 SQIVND (reference sequence). The CDR3 covers 14 residues. The CDR3 region has the DNA TGTGCCAGTAGTACCGGGACAGGGCAGAGCGAGCAGTACTTC. This codes for CASSTGTGQSEQYF.

This clonotype was seen repeatedly, ten times or more. The chain links TRBV15 to TRBJ2-7, with D uncertain. The CDR3 spans 14 residues. The germline gives CDR1 LNHNV, CDR2 YYDKDF (reference sequence). Trimming cost V 0 bases and J 5 bases, with 11 bases left between them. The CDR3 sequence is CATSRDRPTNEQYF. For the CDR3, the DNA is TGTGCCACCAGCAGAGATCGGCCGACAAACGAGCAGTACTTC.

CDR3 bases: TGCAGTGCTTCACCCGGGACATCCCCTGGGGGAGAAAAACTGTTTTTT. This gives the protein CSASPGTSPGGEKLFF. The chain carries TRBV20-1 and TRBJ1-4; possible D gene TRBD1, 6 bases. This CDR3 has 16 amino acids. V gave up 5 bases and J gave up 8 bases, with 24 bases separating them. Germline V gene data show CDR1 as DFQATT and CDR2 as SNEGSKA (reference sequence).

This chain links TRBV6-1 with TRBJ1-5; D possibly corresponds to TRBD1 (5 bases). Trimming removed 6 bases at V and 4 bases at J, with 13 bases between. CDR1 is MNHNS, CDR2 SASEGT, per germline. CDR3 length: 14 amino acids. CDR3 amino acids: CASSGTVKNQPQHF. The CDR3 nucleotides read TGTGCCAGCAGCGGGACGGTGAAAAATCAGCCCCAGCATTTT.

This clonotype was seen more than once but under ten times. The chain is built from TRBV7-2 and TRBJ2-3; D may be TRBD1 (6 bases). The CDR3 has 14 amino acids. Deletions cut 3 bases from V and 5 bases from J, with 12 bases between. Germline CDR1 reads SGHTA; CDR2 reads FQGNSA. The CDR3 is CASSFWGLGDTQYF. CDR3 DNA: TGTGCCAGCAGCTTCTGGGGGCTGGGAGATACGCAGTATTTT.

This clonotype was picked up many times. J is TRBJ2-7 and V is TRBV29-1; tentatively, D is TRBD1 or TRBD2 (5 bases each). Germline-derived CDR1 and CDR2 are SQVTM and ANQGSEA. The CDR3 has 11 amino acids. Between the trimmed V and J ends, which lost 7 bases and 3 bases, there was a span of 10 bases. This CDR3 is CSAGTDYEQYF. The CDR3 nucleotides read TGCAGCGCCGGGACGGACTACGAGCAGTACTTC.

The chain employs TRBV7-9 and TRBJ1-1; D is unclear. CDR1 is SEHNR and CDR2 is FQNEAQ in the germline V gene (reference sequence). The CDR3 spans 15 residues. Trimming left V 6 bases short and J 1 base short, with 15 bases between. The CDR3 region is CASRPGEAQNTEAFF. In DNA, the CDR3 is TGTGCCAGCAGGCCTGGAGAGGCCCAGAACACTGAAGCTTTCTTT.

The J gene is TRBJ1-3, the V gene TRBV10-3; D not resolved. The length of the CDR3 is 14 residues. V lost 8 bases and J 0 bases, leaving 11 bases between the germline ends. From germline, CDR1 is ENHRY and CDR2 SYGVKD. In DNA form, the CDR3 reads TGTGCCATCGCTGGCAGCAACTCTGGAAACACCATATATTTT. As protein: CAIAGSNSGNTIYF.

This clonotype was seen repeatedly, ten times or more. This rearrangement joins TRBV18 to TRBJ2-7; maybe TRBD1 (6 bases). Per germline, CDR1 KGHSH and CDR2 LQKENI. This CDR3 is 14 amino acids long. Trimming cost V 4 bases and J 7 bases, with 17 bases left between them. The CDR3 spells CASSRRRTDGEQYF. The CDR3 DNA follows: TGTGCCAGCTCACGACGAAGGACAGACGGGGAGCAGTACTTC.

In this sample, this clonotype turned up a few times. Possible read error: a much larger clone is one base away. The chain has TRBV6-1 and TRBJ2-5; D is undetermined. Per the germline V gene, CDR1 is MNHNS and CDR2 is SASEGT. The germline V and J ends were trimmed by 4 bases and 9 bases, with 18 bases remaining between them. CDR3 size: 14 residues. CDR3 DNA: TGTGCCAGCAGTGTACGGACCGAAGGAGAAGCCCAGTACTTC. Its translation: CASSVRTEGEAQYF.

This clonotype was seen many times. The chain has TRBV2 and TRBJ2-1; TRBD2 agrees at 8 bases. The CDR3 is 15 residues long. V lost 6 bases, J lost 10 bases, and 14 bases stayed unmatched. Germline assignment: CDR1 SNHLY and CDR2 FYNNEI. The CDR3 reads CASRLGGEGPSEQFF. The CDR3 coding sequence is TGTGCCAGCAGACTCGGGGGGGAGGGCCCCAGCGAGCAGTTCTTC.

This clonotype was counted many times. This chain joins TRBV4-2 and TRBJ2-1; TRBD2 matches 9 bases. Germline CDR1 is LGHNA and CDR2 is YNFKEQ. The V gene end was trimmed by 0 bases and the J gene end by 7 bases; junction bases not matched to a gene: 7. This CDR3 is 16 amino acids long. The chain's CDR3 is CASSQDNLAGWNEQFF. The DNA for the CDR3 is TGTGCCAGCAGCCAAGATAATCTAGCGGGGTGGAATGAGCAGTTCTTC.

Details on this clonotype: A read error may account for a junction end that differs from germline. The genes are TRBV12-3 or TRBV12-4 and TRBJ2-2, with D perhaps TRBD2 (6 bases). CDR3 size: 15 residues. This chain's CDR3 is CASSSGLPSYGELFF. The CDR3 region has the DNA TGTGCCAGTAGTTCAGGACTACCCAGTTACGGGGAGCTGTTTTTT.

This chain uses TRBV20-1 with TRBJ1-2, with 10 bases identical to TRBD1. Germline-derived CDR1 and CDR2 are DFQATT and SNEGSKA (reference sequence). The CDR3 runs 13 residues. Losses at the gene ends were 4 bases for V and 8 bases for J; bases not matched to a gene: 7. DNA of the CDR3: TGCAGTGCTAAAACCGGGACAGGGGAAGGCTACACCTTC. This translates into CSAKTGTGEGYTF.

This sequence joins TRBV20-1 and TRBJ1-1; D ambiguous. The V and J ends lost 3 bases and 0 bases respectively, with 8 bases between them. The length of the CDR3 is 13 residues. The germline gives CDR1 DFQATT, CDR2 SNEGSKA (reference sequence). Here the CDR3 DNA reads TGCAGTGCTAGTATCAGGCTGAACACTGAAGCTTTCTTT. The encoded protein is CSASIRLNTEAFF.

This clonotype has only a few counts. A single base separates this from a much larger clone, so it may be a read error. The chain uses TRBV13 and TRBJ2-2; a weak D match, TRBD1 (6 bases). V lost 2 bases, J lost 0 bases, and 7 bases lay in between. The CDR3 is 15 amino acids. Germline V gene data show CDR1 as PRHDT and CDR2 as FYEKMQ (reference sequence). The CDR3 loop reads CASSLWTANTGELFF. In nucleotides, the CDR3 is TGTGCCAGCAGCTTATGGACAGCGAACACCGGGGAGCTGTTTTTT.

This clonotype was detected a few times. The chain is built from TRBV13 and TRBJ1-2; TRBD1 aligns across 7 bases. Unmatched junction bases numbered 20, after V lost 5 bases and J lost 8 bases. The germline V gene has CDR1 PRHDT and CDR2 FYEKMQ (reference sequence). This CDR3 contains 17 residues. The CDR3 region is CASSGGTDHRGPRGYTF. The CDR3, as DNA: TGTGCCAGCAGCGGGGGGACAGACCATCGGGGACCCAGGGGCTACACCTTC.

To note about this clonotype: A read error may be the cause here, since a much bigger clone is one base away. CDR3 residues: CASGARRNQPQHF. The CDR3 DNA sequence: TGTGCCAGCGGTGCACGCCGAAATCAGCCCCAGCATTTT. The chain couples TRBV3-1 to TRBJ1-5; D uncertain. The CDR3 spans 13 residues. The germline gives CDR1 LGHDT, CDR2 YNNKEL (reference sequence). V lost 8 bases to trimming and J lost 4 bases, with 12 bases between them.

This clonotype came up a few times. The chain combines TRBV15 with TRBJ1-1, with 7 positions matching TRBD1. CDR1 LNHNV and CDR2 YYDKDF come from the germline V gene (reference sequence). The CDR3 contains 13 residues. V gave up 7 bases and J gave up 0 bases; unmatched junction bases: 2. CDR3: CATKTGLNTEAFF. CDR3 DNA sequence: TGTGCCACCAAGACAGGGCTGAACACTGAAGCTTTCTTT. Supplemented by reference TRBV15 and TRBJ1-1, the full variable domain reads DAMVIQNPRYQVTQFGKPVTLSCSQTLNHNVMYWYQQKSSQAPKLLFHYYDKDFNNEADTPDNFQSRRPNTSFCFLDIRSPGLGDTAMYLCATKTGLNTEAFFGQGTRLTVV.

The rearrangement joins TRBV7-2 to TRBJ2-1; 14 bases agree with TRBD2. The V segment lost 4 bases and the J segment 9 bases; nucleotides outside the gene matches: 8. CDR1 and CDR2 from the germline V gene are SGHTA and FQGNSA. The CDR3 is made up of 16 amino acids. CDR3 protein: CASSSRTSGGITEQFF. Here the CDR3 DNA reads TGTGCCAGCAGCTCCCGGACTAGCGGGGGGATTACTGAGCAGTTCTTC.

On this clonotype: The junction departs from the called germline gene at one end, perhaps through a read error. The chain employs TRBV7-7 and TRBJ2-5, with D tentatively TRBD1 (6 bases). The CDR3 runs 14 residues. CDR1 is SSHAT, CDR2 FNYEAQ, per germline (reference sequence). The CDR3 here is CASSLAEGGETQYF. The CDR3 nucleotides read TGTGCTAGCAGCTTGGCGGAAGGGGGAGAGACCCAGTACTTC.

This clonotype was seen repeatedly, ten times or more. The chain links TRBV7-9 to TRBJ1-1; a weak D match, TRBD1 (6 bases). The CDR3 spans 17 residues. V was trimmed by 1 base and J by 2 bases, leaving 17 bases between them. From germline, CDR1 is SEHNR and CDR2 FQNEAQ (reference sequence). The CDR3 region has the DNA TGTGCCAGCAGCTTAGACGGGCCCTCAGGGGCTAACACTGAAGCTTTCTTT. Its protein product is CASSLDGPSGANTEAFF.

Worth noting for this clonotype: A much larger clone is a single base away; this may be a read error. The chain carries TRBV21-1 and TRBJ2-7; TRBD1 reflects the table's D call only, with no check against the DNA. TRBV21-1 is noted as a pseudogene. The CDR3 totals 15 residues. The CDR3 DNA is TGTGCCGGCAGCAAAGTGGGACCGAACTCCTACGAGCAGTACTTC. Encoded protein: CAGSKVGPNSYEQYF.